The sequence of this T cell receptor (beta chain) was determined in a study of T cells in narcolepsy. The CDR3 contains 11 residues. Per the germline V gene, CDR1 is SEHNR and CDR2 is FQNEAQ (reference sequence). V was shortened by 6 bases and J by 5 bases, with 8 bases between the two germline ends. This clone was recorded a few times. Its antigen is not identified. Only in-frame clones appear in the TCRdb table, and some are missing; sequencing was by immunoSEQ multiplex PCR. The table has around 42,000 clones, around 88% seen once. Study conclusions and caveats: Autoreactive HCRT-specific and TRIB2-specific clonotypes were marked in same-patient CSF-versus-blood CD4+ comparisons.

The sequence came from a human donor with narcolepsy. The sequenced sample was CD45RA- memory CD4+ T cells from PBMCs. This chain links TRBV7-9 with TRBJ2-7; D remains ambiguous. CDR3 sequence reads: CASSFQNEQYF. The CDR3 DNA reads TGTGCCAGCAGTTTCCAGAACGAGCAGTACTTC.